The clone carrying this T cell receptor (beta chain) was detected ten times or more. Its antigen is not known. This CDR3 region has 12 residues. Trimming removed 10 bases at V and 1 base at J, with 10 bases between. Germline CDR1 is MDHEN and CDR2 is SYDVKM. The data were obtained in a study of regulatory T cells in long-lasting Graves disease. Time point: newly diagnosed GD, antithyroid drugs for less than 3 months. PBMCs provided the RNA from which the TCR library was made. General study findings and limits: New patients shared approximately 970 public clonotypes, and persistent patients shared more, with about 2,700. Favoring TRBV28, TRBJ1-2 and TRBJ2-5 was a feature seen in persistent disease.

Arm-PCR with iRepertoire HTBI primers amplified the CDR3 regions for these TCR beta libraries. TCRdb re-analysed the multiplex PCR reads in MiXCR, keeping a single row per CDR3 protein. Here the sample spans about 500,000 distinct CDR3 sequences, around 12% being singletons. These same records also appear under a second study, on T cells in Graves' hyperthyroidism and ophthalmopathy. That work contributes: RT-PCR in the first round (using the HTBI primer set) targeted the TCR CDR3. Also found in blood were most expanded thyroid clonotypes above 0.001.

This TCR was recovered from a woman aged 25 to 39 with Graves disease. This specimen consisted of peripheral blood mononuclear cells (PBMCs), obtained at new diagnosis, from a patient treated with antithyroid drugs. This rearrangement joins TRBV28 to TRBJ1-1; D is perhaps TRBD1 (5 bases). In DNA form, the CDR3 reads TGTGCCACCAAGGGGTCGAACACTGAAGCTTTCTTT. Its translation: CATKGSNTEAFF.